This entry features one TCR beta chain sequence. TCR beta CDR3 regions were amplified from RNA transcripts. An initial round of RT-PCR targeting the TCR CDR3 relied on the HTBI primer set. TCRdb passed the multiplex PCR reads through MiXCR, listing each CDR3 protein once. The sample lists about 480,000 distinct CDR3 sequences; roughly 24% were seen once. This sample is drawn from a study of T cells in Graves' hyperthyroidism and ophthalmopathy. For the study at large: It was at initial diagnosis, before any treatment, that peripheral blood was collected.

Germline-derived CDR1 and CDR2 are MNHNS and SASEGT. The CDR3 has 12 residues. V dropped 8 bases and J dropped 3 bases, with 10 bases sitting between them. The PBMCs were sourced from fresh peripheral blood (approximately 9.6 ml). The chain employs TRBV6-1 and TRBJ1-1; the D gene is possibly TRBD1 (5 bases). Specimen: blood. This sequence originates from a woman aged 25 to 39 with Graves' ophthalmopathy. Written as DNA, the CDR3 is TGTGCCAGCTGTCAACAGGACACTGAAGCTTTCTTT. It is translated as CASCQQDTEAFF.